These 14 T cell receptor beta chains share one sample of origin, sequenced in a study of T cells in Graves' hyperthyroidism and ophthalmopathy. Amplification targeted TCR beta CDR3 regions from RNA transcripts. HTBI primers drove first-round RT-PCR of the TCR CDR3. Using its own MiXCR run on the multiplex PCR reads, TCRdb lists one record per CDR3 protein. This sample has about 500,000 distinct CDR3 sequences; roughly 15% occur once, and the top ten carry 25% to 35%. Sequenced material: blood. Receptors originate from a woman aged 25 to 39 with Graves' ophthalmopathy.

This clonotype has only a few counts. The junction and the germline gene differ at one end; a read error may be behind it. The chain carries TRBV20-1 and TRBJ2-1, with 9 bases matching TRBD2. There are 16 residues in the CDR3. CDR1 is DFQATT and CDR2 is SNEGSKA in the germline V gene (reference sequence). The CDR3 nucleotides are TGCAGTGCTAGAGATCTCGCGGGAGGGGGGAGCAATGAGCAGTCCTTC. This codes for CSARDLAGGGSNEQSF.

The chain is built from TRBV28 and TRBJ2-1, with TRBD1 matching 11 bases. The ends lost 8 bases at V and 4 bases at J; junction bases unmatched: 10. CDR1 is MDHEN and CDR2 is SYDVKM in the germline V gene. The CDR3 runs to 16 residues. This CDR3 is CASAGQGGIFYNEQFF. The CDR3 DNA sequence: TGTGCCAGCGCGGGACAGGGGGGGATTTTTTACAATGAGCAGTTCTTC.

At least ten counts were recorded for this clonotype. This chain connects TRBV4-2 to TRBJ1-5; D is possibly TRBD1 (6 bases). Trimming cost V 3 bases and J 6 bases, with 24 bases left between them. This CDR3 has 18 residues. Germline V gene data show CDR1 as LGHNA and CDR2 as YNFKEQ. The CDR3 DNA is TGTGCCAGCAGCCATCAAGAGACGGACGGGGGGCATCTTCAGCCCCAGCATTTT. It specifies CASSHQETDGGHLQPQHF.

This clonotype was counted many times. The chain has TRBV20-1 and TRBJ2-1; 8 nucleotides match TRBD2. The germline V gene has CDR1 DFQATT and CDR2 SNEGSKA (reference sequence). The CDR3 totals 14 residues. V gave up 3 bases and J gave up 8 bases; unmatched junction bases: 9. CDR3 sequence reads: CSARSGTSGYEQFF. The CDR3 coding sequence is TGCAGTGCTAGGTCCGGGACTAGTGGCTATGAGCAGTTCTTC.

This clonotype appeared a few times. The chain combines TRBV4-3 with TRBJ1-2; TRBD1 matches at 9 bases. J gave up 5 bases and V 1 base, and 5 bases lay outside the gene matches. Looked up from germline, CDR1 is LGHNA and CDR2 is YSLEER. This CDR3 comprises 15 residues. In DNA form, the CDR3 reads TGCGCCAGCAGCCAAGGCGGGACAGGGCTATATGGCTACACCTTC. Protein sequence: CASSQGGTGLYGYTF.

This clonotype was counted between two and nine times. V is TRBV20-1 and J is TRBJ1-2, with 9 nucleotides matching TRBD1. From germline, CDR1 is DFQATT and CDR2 SNEGSKA (reference sequence). With V trimmed by 3 bases and J by 2 bases, 7 bases remained unmatched. CDR3 size: 15 residues. In DNA, the CDR3 is TGCAGTGCTAGTGGGGACAGGGATGCGAACTATGGCTACACCTTC. The encoded protein is CSASGDRDANYGYTF.

In its sample, this clonotype was seen many times. The chain employs TRBV4-2 and TRBJ2-3; either TRBD1 or TRBD2 may supply D (5 bases each). V lost 0 bases to trimming and J lost 0 bases, with 7 bases between them. This CDR3 contains 15 residues. The germline gives CDR1 LGHNA, CDR2 YNFKEQ. The CDR3 coding sequence is TGTGCCAGCAGCCAAGAGGGGGATAGCACAGATACGCAGTATTTT. This gives the protein CASSQEGDSTDTQYF.

This clonotype has at least ten counts. V gene TRBV5-6 combines with J gene TRBJ2-3; 11 bases match TRBD2. The germline V gene encodes CDR1 SGHDT and CDR2 YYEEEE. V lost 4 bases to trimming and J lost 0 bases; unmatched junction nucleotides: 10. The CDR3 loop spans 18 amino acids. CDR3 residues: CASSGLAGPQSSTDTQYF. CDR3 nucleotides: TGTGCCAGCAGCGGACTAGCGGGTCCGCAGAGTAGCACAGATACGCAGTATTTT.

This clonotype was recorded a few times. This chain connects TRBV4-3 to TRBJ1-4; 8 bases fit TRBD1. Germline CDR1 is LGHNA and CDR2 is YSLEER. The CDR3 has 16 amino acids. J gave up 6 bases and V 0 bases, and 6 bases lay outside the gene matches. The CDR3 spells CASSQDSGGVDEKLFF. CDR3 nucleotides: TGCGCCAGCAGCCAAGACTCAGGGGGCGTTGATGAAAAACTGTTTTTT.

The genes are TRBV9 and TRBJ2-1; D possibly corresponds to TRBD2 (5 bases). The CDR3 is 12 residues long. V was shortened by 3 bases and J by 8 bases, with 9 bases between the two germline ends. Germline loops: CDR1 SGDLS, CDR2 YYNGEE. CDR3 bases: TGTGCCAGCAGCGGGCCCGGGGATGAGCAGTTCTTC. Translation: CASSGPGDEQFF.

The rearrangement links TRBV29-1 to TRBJ2-3; D gene unclear. The ends were cut back, 7 bases at V and 2 bases at J, with 16 bases in the middle. Germline assignment: CDR1 SQVTM and CDR2 ANQGSEA. CDR3 length equals 14 residues. Here the CDR3 reads CSAARVSATDTQYF. The DNA of the CDR3 is TGCAGCGCCGCTAGGGTGTCTGCCACAGATACGCAGTATTTT.

This clonotype was recorded at least ten times. This chain links TRBV28 with TRBJ1-1; D is undetermined. The CDR3 consists of 11 residues. Trimming took off 5 bases at V and 10 bases at J, with 11 bases between the two ends. CDR1 and CDR2 (germline): MDHEN, SYDVKM. The CDR3 is CASSAGLGAFF. CDR3 sequence (DNA): TGTGCCAGCAGTGCAGGTCTTGGAGCTTTCTTT.

The V gene is TRBV6-1, the J gene TRBJ2-7; D gene uncertain. CDR3 length equals 13 residues. Trimming took off 7 bases at V and 6 bases at J, with 16 bases between the two ends. Germline CDR1 and CDR2: MNHNS and SASEGT. The CDR3 bases are TGTGCCAGCACCCCGACCCGTATTGGCGAGCAGTACTTC. It codes for CASTPTRIGEQYF.

This sequence joins TRBV9 and TRBJ2-1, with no clear D. This CDR3 comprises 12 residues. Germline lookup yields CDR1 SGDLS and CDR2 YYNGEE. Deletions cut 4 bases from V and 9 bases from J, with 11 bases between. CDR3 sequence (DNA): TGTGCCAGCAGCCCCCGGGTCGTTGAGCAGTTCTTC. This encodes CASSPRVVEQFF.